This T cell receptor (beta chain) is drawn from a study of regulatory T cells after allogeneic stem cell transplantation (dated by TCRdb to the late 2010s). With respect to the entire study: Patients were grouped by whether acute graft-versus-host disease developed within 100 days after stem cell transplantation. Fluorescence-activated cell sorting was used to isolate CD4+CD25+CD127- regulatory T cells from patient PBMCs. Conventional CD4+ T cells defined as CD4+CD25+/-CD127+ were also sorted and TCR-sequenced for comparison in the study. Between patients who did and did not develop acute graft-versus-host disease, the study compared the regulatory T-cell TCR repertoire following allogeneic stem cell transplantation.

Summary of the overall study and its limitations: Because of the small patient sample size, validation of the findings in a larger cohort was required. No regulatory T-cell clones were found in all patients, and the number of sorted cells showed no significant correlation with the inverse Simpson index. No significant difference in conventional CD4+ T-cell repertoire diversity was found between patients with and without graft-versus-host disease. The regulatory T-cell TCR repertoire was less diverse and more focused in patients without graft-versus-host disease than in patients with graft-versus-host disease. In non-GvHD patients, the top 10 regulatory T-cell clones took up a significantly larger share of the repertoire, which suggests expansion of presumably allo-specific protective clones.

The instrument given in TCRdb is Illumina MiSeq. The SMARTer RACE cDNA Amplification kit was used to reverse transcribe the RNA, and the TCR beta CDR3 region was then amplified. The RNeasy Mini Kit was used to extract RNA from the sorted cells. Illumina paired-end sequencing was applied to the TCR beta amplicons. The paper's data handling went like this. TCR repertoire analysis used MiXCR, VDJtools and the tcR R package. The inverse Simpson index was used to quantify diversity, and clones were categorized as rare, small, medium or expanded according to repertoire proportion. The public reads were reprocessed in TCRdb via fastp at Q25 and MiXCR, keeping in-frame beta chains. Each entry is one CDR3 protein sequence, shown with its most common DNA and genes. TCRdb's processing, not the study's, gives the V and J calls here. The sample has 4,000 to 5,000 distinct CDR3 sequences on record, roughly 97% of them singletons. Approximately 42% of the sample goes to the ten largest clones.

The meaning of the sample's time point label: 30 days after allogeneic hematopoietic stem cell transplantation. At 30 days after allogeneic hematopoietic stem cell transplantation, peripheral blood mononuclear cells were collected from the patients. In the case of this clonotype: Its cognate antigen has yet to be identified. A junction boundary mismatches the germline segment, possibly from a read error.

The specimen comprised sorted CD4+ T cells from blood (whether regulatory or conventional is not recorded), sampled 30 days after allogeneic stem cell transplant. The sequence derives from a human patient who had an allogeneic stem cell transplant, so the T cells may come from the graft donor.

The sequence in DNA is TGCGCCAGCAGATGGACGGTTATGGAGACCCAGGGCTTC. This translates into CASRWTVMETQGF. The chain employs TRBV5-1 and TRBJ2-5, with TRBD1 as a weak D call on 5 bases. Per the germline V gene, SGHRS is the CDR1 and YFSETQ is the CDR2. Its CDR3 holds 13 amino acids, cysteine through phenylalanine. The entry retains the CDR3 DNA only, 39 bases that are in frame from base 1.